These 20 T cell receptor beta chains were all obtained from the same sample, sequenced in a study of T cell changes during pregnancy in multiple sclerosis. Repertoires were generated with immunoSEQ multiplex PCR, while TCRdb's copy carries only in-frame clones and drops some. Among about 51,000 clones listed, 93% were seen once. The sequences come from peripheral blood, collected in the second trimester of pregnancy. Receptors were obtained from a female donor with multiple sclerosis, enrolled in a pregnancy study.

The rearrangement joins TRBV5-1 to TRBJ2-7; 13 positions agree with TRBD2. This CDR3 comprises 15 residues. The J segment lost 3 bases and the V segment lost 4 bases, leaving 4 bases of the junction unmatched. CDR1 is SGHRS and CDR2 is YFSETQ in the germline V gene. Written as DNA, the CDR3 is TGCGCCAGCAGCCCCGGGACTAGCGGGATCTACGAGCAGTACTTC. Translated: CASSPGTSGIYEQYF.

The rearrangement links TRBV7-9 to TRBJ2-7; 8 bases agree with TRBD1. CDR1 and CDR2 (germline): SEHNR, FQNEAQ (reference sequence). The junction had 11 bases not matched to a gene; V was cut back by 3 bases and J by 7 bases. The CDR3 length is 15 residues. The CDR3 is CASSFFNRGVGEQYF. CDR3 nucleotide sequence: TGTGCCAGCAGCTTTTTCAACAGGGGGGTGGGGGAGCAGTACTTC.

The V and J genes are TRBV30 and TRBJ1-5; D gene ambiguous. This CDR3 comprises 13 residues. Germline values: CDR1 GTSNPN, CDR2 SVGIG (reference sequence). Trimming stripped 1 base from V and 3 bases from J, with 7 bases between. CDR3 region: CAWSGGDNQPQHF. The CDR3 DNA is TGTGCCTGGAGTGGCGGGGACAATCAGCCCCAGCATTTT.

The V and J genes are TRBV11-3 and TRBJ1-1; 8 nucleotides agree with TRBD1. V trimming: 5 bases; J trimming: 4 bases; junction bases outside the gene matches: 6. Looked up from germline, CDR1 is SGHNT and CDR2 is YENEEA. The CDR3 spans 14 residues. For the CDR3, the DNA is TGTGCCAGCAGCCCGGACAGGGCGGGCACTGAAGCTTTCTTT. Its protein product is CASSPDRAGTEAFF.

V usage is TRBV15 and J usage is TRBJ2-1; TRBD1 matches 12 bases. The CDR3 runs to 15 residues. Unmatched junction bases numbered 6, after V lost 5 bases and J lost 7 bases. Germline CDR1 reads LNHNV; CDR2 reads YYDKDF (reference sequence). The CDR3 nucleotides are TGTGCCACCAGCCCTGGGACAGGGGGCAAGAATGAGCAGTTCTTC. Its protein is CATSPGTGGKNEQFF.

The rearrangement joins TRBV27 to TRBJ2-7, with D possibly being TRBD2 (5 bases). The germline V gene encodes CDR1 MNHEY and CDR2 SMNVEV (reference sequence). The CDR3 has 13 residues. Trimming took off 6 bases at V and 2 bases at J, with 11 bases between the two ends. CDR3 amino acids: CASSAGIPYEQYF. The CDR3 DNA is TGTGCCAGCAGCGCGGGTATCCCCTACGAGCAGTACTTC.

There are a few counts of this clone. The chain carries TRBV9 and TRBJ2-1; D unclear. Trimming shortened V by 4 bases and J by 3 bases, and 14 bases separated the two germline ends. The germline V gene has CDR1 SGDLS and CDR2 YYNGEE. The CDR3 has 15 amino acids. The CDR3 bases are TGTGCCAGCAGCCCCGACTCCGGGTTCTACAATGAGCAGTTCTTC. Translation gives CASSPDSGFYNEQFF. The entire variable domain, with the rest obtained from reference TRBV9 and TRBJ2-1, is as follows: DSGVTQTPKHLITATGQRVTLRCSPRSGDLSVYWYQQSLDQGLQFLIQYYNGEERAKGNILERFSAQQFPDLHSELNLSSLELGDSALYFCASSPDSGFYNEQFFGPGTRLTVL.

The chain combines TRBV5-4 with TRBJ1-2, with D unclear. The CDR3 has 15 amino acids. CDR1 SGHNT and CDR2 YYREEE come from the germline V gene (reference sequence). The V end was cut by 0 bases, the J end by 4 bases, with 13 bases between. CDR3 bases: TGTGCCAGCAGCTTGGACGGGATAGGCTTCTATGGCTACACCTTC. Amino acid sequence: CASSLDGIGFYGYTF. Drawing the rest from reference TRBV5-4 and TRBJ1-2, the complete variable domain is ETGVTQSPTHLIKTRGQQVTLRCSSQSGHNTVSWYQQALGQGPQFIFQYYREEENGRGNFPPRFSGLQFPNYSSELNVNALELDDSALYLCASSLDGIGFYGYTFGSGTRLTVV.

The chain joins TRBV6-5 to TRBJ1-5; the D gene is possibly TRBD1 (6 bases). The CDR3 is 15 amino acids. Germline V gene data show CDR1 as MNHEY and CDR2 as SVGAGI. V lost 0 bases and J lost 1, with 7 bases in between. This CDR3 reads CASSYSGGSNQPQHF. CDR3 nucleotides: TGTGCCAGCAGTTACTCAGGGGGAAGCAATCAGCCCCAGCATTTT.

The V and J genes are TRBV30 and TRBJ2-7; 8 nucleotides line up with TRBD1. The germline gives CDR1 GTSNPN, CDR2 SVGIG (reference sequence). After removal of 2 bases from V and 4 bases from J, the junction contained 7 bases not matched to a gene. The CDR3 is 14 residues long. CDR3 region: CAWSNLNRGYEQYF. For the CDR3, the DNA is TGTGCCTGGAGTAACTTAAACAGGGGGTACGAGCAGTACTTC. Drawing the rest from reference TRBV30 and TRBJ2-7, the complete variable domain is SQTIHQWPATLVQPVGSPLSLECTVEGTSNPNLYWYRQAAGRGLQLLFYSVGIGQISSEVPQNLSASRPQDRQFILSSKKLLLSDSGFYLCAWSNLNRGYEQYFGPGTRLTVT.

The CDR3 sequence is CASSSGLAGASSSYNEQFF. In DNA, the CDR3 is TGTGCCAGCAGCTCCGGACTAGCGGGAGCAAGTAGCTCCTACAATGAGCAGTTCTTC. The rearrangement joins TRBV7-3 to TRBJ2-1; TRBD2 aligns across 13 bases. Trimming removed 4 bases from V and 0 bases from J; junction bases left unmatched: 9. The CDR3 length is 19 residues. Germline-derived CDR1 and CDR2 are SGHTA and FQGTGA.

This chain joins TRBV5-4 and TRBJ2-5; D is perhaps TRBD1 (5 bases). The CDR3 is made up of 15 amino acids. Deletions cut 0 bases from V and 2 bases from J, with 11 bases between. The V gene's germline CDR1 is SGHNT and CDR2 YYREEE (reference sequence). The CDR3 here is CASSLVAGQQETQYF. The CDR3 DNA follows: TGTGCCAGCAGCTTGGTGGCAGGGCAACAAGAGACCCAGTACTTC.

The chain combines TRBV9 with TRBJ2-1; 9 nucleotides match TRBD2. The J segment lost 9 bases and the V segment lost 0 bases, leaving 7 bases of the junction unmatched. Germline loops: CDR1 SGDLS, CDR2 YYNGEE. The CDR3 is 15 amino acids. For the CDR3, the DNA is TGTGCCAGCAGCGTAGGCGGGAGGGCCGACACTGAGCAGTTCTTC. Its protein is CASSVGGRADTEQFF.

The CDR3 DNA reads as TGTGCCAGCAGCTTTGAGCGGGAGAGGACCTACAATGAGCAGTTCTTC. Translation gives CASSFERERTYNEQFF. The chain carries TRBV13 and TRBJ2-1, with 8 bases aligning to TRBD2. Germline-derived CDR1 and CDR2 are PRHDT and FYEKMQ (reference sequence). J lost 2 bases, V lost 3 bases, and 6 bases had no gene match. The CDR3 sequence is 16 residues long.

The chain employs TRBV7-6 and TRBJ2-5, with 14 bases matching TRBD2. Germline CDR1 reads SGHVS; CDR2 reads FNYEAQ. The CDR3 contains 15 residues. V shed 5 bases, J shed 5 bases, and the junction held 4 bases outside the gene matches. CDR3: CASSPGLAGVETQYF. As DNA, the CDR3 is TGTGCCAGCAGCCCGGGACTAGCGGGAGTTGAGACCCAGTACTTC.

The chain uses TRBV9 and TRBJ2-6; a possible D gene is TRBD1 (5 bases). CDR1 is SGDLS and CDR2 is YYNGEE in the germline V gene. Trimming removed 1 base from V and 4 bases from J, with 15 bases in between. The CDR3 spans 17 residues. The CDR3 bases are TGTGCCAGCAGCGTAAGCCAGGGTGGGTCCGGGGCCAACGTCCTGACTTTC. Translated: CASSVSQGGSGANVLTF.

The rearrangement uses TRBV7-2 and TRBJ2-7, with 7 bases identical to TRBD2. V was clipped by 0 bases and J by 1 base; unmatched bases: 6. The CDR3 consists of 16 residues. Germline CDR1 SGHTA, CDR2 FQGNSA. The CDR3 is CASSLAPSGLSYEQYF. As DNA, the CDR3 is TGTGCCAGCAGCTTAGCACCTAGCGGACTTTCCTACGAGCAGTACTTC.

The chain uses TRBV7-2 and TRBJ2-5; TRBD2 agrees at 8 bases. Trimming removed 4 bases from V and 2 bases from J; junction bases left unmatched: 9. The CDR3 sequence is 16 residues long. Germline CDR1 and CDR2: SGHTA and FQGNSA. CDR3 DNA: TGTGCCAGCAGCTCGGGAGCGGGAGTGGGACAAGAGACCCAGTACTTC. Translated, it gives CASSSGAGVGQETQYF. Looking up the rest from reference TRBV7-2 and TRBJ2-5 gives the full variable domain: GAGVSQSPSNKVTEKGKDVELRCDPISGHTALYWYRQSLGQGLEFLIYFQGNSAPDKSGLPSDRFSAERTGGSVSTLTIQRTQQEDSAVYLCASSSGAGVGQETQYFGPGTRLLVL.

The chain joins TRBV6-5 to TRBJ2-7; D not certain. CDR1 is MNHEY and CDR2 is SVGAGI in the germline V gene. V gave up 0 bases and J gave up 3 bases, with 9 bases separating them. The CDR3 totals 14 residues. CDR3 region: CASSYSGTFYEQYF. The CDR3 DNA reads TGTGCCAGCAGTTACTCGGGCACTTTCTACGAGCAGTACTTC.

The CDR3 loop is CASSSGTSGWDEQYF. The CDR3 coding sequence is TGTGCCAGCAGTTCAGGGACTAGTGGCTGGGACGAGCAGTACTTC. This chain connects TRBV28 to TRBJ2-7; TRBD2 matches at 8 bases. This CDR3 is 15 amino acids long. CDR1 and CDR2 (germline): MDHEN, SYDVKM. J was trimmed by 5 bases and V by 4 bases; bases with no gene match: 10.